This TCR beta chain was observed in a study of identical twins. Study results and limitations: Partly confounded zero-insertion analyses could result from invariant MAIT and iNKT cells.

Germline CDR1 reads SGHNT; CDR2 reads YENEEA. V was shortened by 1 base and J by 7 bases, with 14 bases between the two germline ends. The CDR3 runs to 15 residues. About this clonotype itself: No antigen is known for it.

The authors used template switching to add a universal primer site and gave cDNA unique molecular identifiers. One entry per CDR3 protein, called by TCRdb with MiXCR from the 5' RACE reads. The data contain around 1.7 million distinct CDR3 sequences, 25% to 35% of them singletons. The sequencing sample was made of cord blood. The origin of this receptor is a newborn girl in good health. J is TRBJ2-1 and V is TRBV11-3, with D hard to call. The CDR3 DNA reads TGTGCCAGCAGCTTAGGCGGCCGAGACGTGAATGAGCAGTTCTTC. Protein: CASSLGGRDVNEQFF.